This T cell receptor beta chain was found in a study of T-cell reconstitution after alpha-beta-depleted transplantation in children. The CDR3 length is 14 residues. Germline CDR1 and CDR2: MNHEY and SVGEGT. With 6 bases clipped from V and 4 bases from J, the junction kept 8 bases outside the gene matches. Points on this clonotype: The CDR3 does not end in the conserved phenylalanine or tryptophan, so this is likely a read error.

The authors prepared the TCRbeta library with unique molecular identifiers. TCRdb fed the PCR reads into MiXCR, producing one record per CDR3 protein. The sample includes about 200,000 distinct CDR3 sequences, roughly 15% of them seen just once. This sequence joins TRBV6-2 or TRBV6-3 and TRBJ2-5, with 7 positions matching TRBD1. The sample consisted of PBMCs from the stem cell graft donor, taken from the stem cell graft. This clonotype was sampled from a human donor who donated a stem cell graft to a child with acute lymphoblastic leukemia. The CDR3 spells CASRGTELGETQYL. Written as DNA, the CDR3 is TGTGCCAGCAGGGGGACAGAATTGGGAGAGACCCAGTACTTG.